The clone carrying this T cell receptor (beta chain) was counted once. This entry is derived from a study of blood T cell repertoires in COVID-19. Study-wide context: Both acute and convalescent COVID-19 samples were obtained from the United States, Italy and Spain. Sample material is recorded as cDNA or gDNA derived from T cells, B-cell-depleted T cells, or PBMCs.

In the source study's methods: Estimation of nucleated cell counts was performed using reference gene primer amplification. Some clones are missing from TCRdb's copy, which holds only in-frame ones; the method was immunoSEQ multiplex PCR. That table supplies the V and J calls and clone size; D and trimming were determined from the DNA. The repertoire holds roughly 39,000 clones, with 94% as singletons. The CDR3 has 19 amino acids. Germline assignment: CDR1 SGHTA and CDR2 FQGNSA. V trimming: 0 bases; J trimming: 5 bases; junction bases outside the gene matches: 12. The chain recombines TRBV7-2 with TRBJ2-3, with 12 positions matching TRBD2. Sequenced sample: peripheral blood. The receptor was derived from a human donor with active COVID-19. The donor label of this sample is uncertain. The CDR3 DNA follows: TGTGCCAGCAGCTTAGCGCGACTAGCGGGGGCCCAGAGAGGAGATACGCAGTATTTT. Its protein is CASSLARLAGAQRGDTQYF.